This entry is about one TCR beta chain. Its antigen is unidentified. This sample stems from a study of CD8 T cells in ankylosing spondylitis. The CDR3 contains 15 residues. With 3 bases removed from V and 3 bases from J, the gap between germline ends came to 13 bases. Construction of TCR beta libraries was performed using quantitative 5'-RACE with molecular barcodes. Each CDR3 protein gets one entry after TCRdb re-called the 5' RACE reads with MiXCR. The sample lists a few hundred thousand distinct CDR3 sequences; more than 9.5% were seen once. Broader study findings: Seemingly characteristic of ankylosing spondylitis blood was a TCR beta motif consisting of several highly homologous variants. Peripheral blood samples showed relatively rare disease-linked clones, and these clones were CD8+. In reactive arthritis synovial fluid and blood, some motif variants had been reported before. Clones linked to disease were reported to show significant enrichment in matched ankylosing spondylitis synovial fluid.

This rearrangement joins TRBV12-3 or TRBV12-4 to TRBJ2-3; D remains unclear. The receptor was derived from a male donor with ankylosing spondylitis. Sequencing was done on a sample of blood, either unsorted or a sorted T cell fraction (not recorded which). CDR3 coding DNA: TGTGCCAGCAGTTTGACGAGAATAAGGACAGATACGCAGTATTTT. This gives the protein CASSLTRIRTDTQYF.